This TCR beta chain derives from a study of T cell clusters in autoimmune cytopenias. Findings of the study overall: TRB repertoire shifts in secondary cytopenia and chronic lymphocytic leukemia mostly reflected lymphoma, not autoimmunity.

This clonotype is medium-sized (0.01 to 0.1%) by frequency. Its cognate antigen is unknown. One tube held mixed TRB-A and TRB-B primer pools for touch-down PCR. TCRdb re-called the multiplex PCR reads and gives one entry per CDR3 protein, without DNA. Seen in this sample are 10,000 to 11,000 distinct CDR3 sequences; the ten most common clones hold around 4%. Roughly 40,000 genome equivalents of blood DNA were amplified for TRB. CDR3 length: 17 residues. Germline lookup yields CDR1 SGHDT and CDR2 YYEEEE. The data also belong to a second study, concerning T cell repertoires in aging, cancer and after chemotherapy. From that study: Loss of evenness, beyond lost richness, contributed to age-related TCR diversity decline in cancer patients.

The chain is built from TRBV5-6 and TRBJ2-7; TCRdb's assignment of TRBD1 cannot be checked, as there is no DNA. The sequencing sample was made of peripheral blood. This sequence originates from a human donor in good health. The CDR3 sequence: CASSLAFRRTGVDEQYF.